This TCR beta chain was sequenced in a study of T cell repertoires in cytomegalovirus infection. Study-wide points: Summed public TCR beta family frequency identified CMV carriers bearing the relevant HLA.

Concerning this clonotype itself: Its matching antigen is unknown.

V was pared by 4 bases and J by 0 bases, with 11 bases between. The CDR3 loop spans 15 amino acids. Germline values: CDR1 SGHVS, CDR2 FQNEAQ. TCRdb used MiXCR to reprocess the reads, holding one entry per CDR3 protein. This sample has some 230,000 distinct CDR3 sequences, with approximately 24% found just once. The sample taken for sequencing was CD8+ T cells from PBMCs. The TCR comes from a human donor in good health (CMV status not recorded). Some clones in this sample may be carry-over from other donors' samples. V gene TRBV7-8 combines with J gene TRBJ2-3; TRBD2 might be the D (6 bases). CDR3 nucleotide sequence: TGTGCCAGCAGCTACCCCGGGACTAGCACAGATACGCAGTATTTT. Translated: CASSYPGTSTDTQYF.